The source of this TCR beta chain is a study of cytomegalovirus exposure and HLA in healthy donors (dated by TCRdb to the late 2010s). Some background on the complete study: In an earlier analysis of about 560 of the donors, about 260 Gb of sequence data and about 110 million unique TCR beta sequences from about 179 million T cells were reported. About 330 gigabases of sequencing data and around 90 million unique TCR sequences made up an early release that covered fewer than 650 HLA-typed donors. The genetic ancestry cluster associated with self-reported Caucasian donors included over 65% of the roughly 400 genotyped donors. The study aimed to test whether signatures of past pathogen exposure could be identified by cataloging public T cell receptors. The study profiled the T cell repertoires of 500 to 800 subjects by immunosequencing and related them to cytomegalovirus serostatus. Besides the first cohort of about 730 subjects, a separate validation cohort made up of 120 or so different subjects was used. High-throughput TCR immunosequencing, statistical association of individual TCRs with disease status, and machine learning were combined to predict cytomegalovirus infection status. In a later analysis, previously published TCR beta repertoires from 670 or so donors were re-analyzed and high-resolution HLA genotyping was added so that TCR occurrence patterns could be studied. Rather than drawing on any new phenotypic data, the later analysis identified candidate immune exposures from TCR beta sequences and the way those sequences occurred across donors. In an earlier analysis of around 540 of the donors, high-throughput TCR beta sequencing was used to judge whether each TCR beta V gene segment behaved as functional or pseudogenic. Donor age, sex, ethnicity and CMV serostatus were compiled alongside the repertoire data. In a later genetic analysis, genome-wide SNP genotypes for about 55% of the roughly 700 donors were used, and that subset was treated as a discovery cohort. All discovery cohort repertoires had been generated using a single sequencing platform. Both class I and class II loci were covered by HLA typing, at four-digit resolution. The number of donors typed differed by locus, with about 629-630 for A, B, C, DRB1 and DQB1, about 500 for DQA1, 600 to 610 for DPA1, and about 450 for DPB1. Four or five DR-DQ haplotypes were handled as single units for association and clustering, since linkage in the cohort was strong. Across roughly 420 genotyped donors of the cohort, an average of roughly 230,000 unique TCR beta nucleotide sequences per donor were sequenced, and around 19% of those sequences were non-productive. Findings and caveats that apply to the study as a whole: In an earlier analysis of roughly 500 of the donors, most TCR beta V segments appeared in productive rearrangements about 87% or about 30% of the time, broadly matching IMGT annotations. A few of the identified cytomegalovirus-associated TCR beta chains were confirmed in vitro to be specific for cytomegalovirus antigens. Most TCR sequences were seen in very few donors, while some public TCRs were found in many individuals. A further reported finding was that TCR beta sequences accurately predicted the HLA-A and HLA-B alleles for most subjects in the first cohort. Presence/absence analyses assumed roughly uniform sequencing depth across donors, an assumption that may not hold. A later genetic analysis associated a missense DCLRE1C variant with V-gene and J-gene trimming of TCR beta chains, and an independent cohort replicated the association. A later analysis found that most CMV-associated TCR beta chains appeared HLA-restricted, with HLA associations seemingly driven largely by CMV exposure. A later analysis associated 15,000 to 20,000 TCR beta sequences with specific HLA alleles at a false discovery rate of 0.05. In the study, about 150 TCR beta chains were listed as associated with cytomegalovirus. According to a later analysis, parvovirus B19, influenza, CMV and Epstein-Barr virus appeared linked to several top co-occurrence clusters. Over 15 rarely observed V segments, including chromosome 9 orphons, were excluded from the earlier analysis of almost 600 of the donors because counts were too low. In a later analysis, HLA-associated TCR beta chains were found to be more clonally expanded and to have lower generation probabilities than equally common non-associated chains. The authors suggested that the approach could potentially be generalized to other disease states and immunological phenotypes. A group of highly shared sequence variants was considered likely to be a technical artifact of the sequencing pipeline. According to a later analysis, TCR association rates differed among HLA loci, with DRB1 alleles showing the most associated TCRs and HLA-C alleles showing the fewest. Compared with the approximately 720-donor mean, donors in an Asian-associated ancestry cluster had fewer N-insertions in productive TCRs, according to a later genetic analysis. Because the 87-base-pair reads could not distinguish some IMGT-functional V segments, including TRBV6-2 and TRBV6-3, those segments were excluded. Linkage disequilibrium might explain the correlated functional status among segregating V segments, but an unknown experimental factor could not be ruled out. When HLA alleles, especially DR and DQ, strongly co-occurred, attributing TCR associations to individual alleles was difficult. Only TCR beta chains were sequenced in this cohort, and the absence of alpha or paired-chain data limited detectable features. The classifier was reported to diagnose cytomegalovirus status with high specificity and sensitivity in both the original and validation cohorts. CMV serostatus was the only immune exposure information available for the cohort. Because HLA typing was missing for some donors at each locus, association tests included only the typed subset.

The library relied on the immunoSEQ multiplex PCR assay. The multiplex PCR relied on a mix of 60 forward primers for TCR Vbeta segments and 13 reverse primers for TCR Jbeta segments. The CDR3 region of rearranged TCR beta genes was amplified from genomic DNA with a multiplex PCR assay. The Illumina HiSeq System was used to sequence the amplified TCR beta libraries as 87-base-pair reads. The study's processing was this. In a later analysis, some 80 million unique TCR beta chains were counted across the 690 or so repertoires, and roughly 11 million of these chains were shared by at least two donors. To remove PCR and sequencing errors, raw reads were error-corrected and collapsed into unique sequences using a nearest-neighbor algorithm that merged closely related sequences. V, D and J gene segments were assigned by aligning CDR3 sequences to IMGT reference sequences. Each retained sequence needed at least a six-nucleotide match to both a V gene segment and a J gene segment. A rearrangement counted as productive if the CDR3 had no stop codons and remained in frame with V and J, and every other rearrangement counted as non-productive. CDR3 was defined according to IMGT convention as the region running from the second conserved V-encoded cysteine to the conserved J-encoded phenylalanine. Sequences without an unambiguous match to a single V gene segment were excluded from the earlier analysis of over 500 of the donors. An earlier analysis of roughly 590 of the donors called V segments functional above 56.7% productive rearrangements and segregating when the between-donor standard deviation exceeded 5%. A statistical classification framework was built for diagnosing cytomegalovirus status from the catalog of TCR beta chain sequences. A later analysis assigned V and J genes by comparing TCR nucleotide sequences with IMGT/GENE-DB human TR gene sequences. Using the TCRdist pipeline, a later analysis assigned CDR3 sequences along with most-parsimonious VDJ recombination scenarios. A later analysis defined each TCR beta chain by its CDR3 amino acid sequence plus V-gene family, and excluded reads lacking a unique V-gene family. To address suspected cross-contamination and a sequencing artifact, a later analysis removed 550 to 750 highly shared, low-generation-probability nucleotide sequences. For each public chain, a later analysis derived a clonal expansion index from normalized ranks of inferred template counts within each repertoire. In a later analysis, generation probabilities were computed using a VDJ recombination model fitted to out-of-frame rearrangements, and the results were checked against IGoR. Hypergeometric tests were used in a later analysis to score TCR-TCR, TCR-HLA and TCR-CMV co-occurrence, with a repertoire-size bias correction applied to the TCR pairs. A later analysis estimated false discovery rates by permuting HLA or CMV assignments 20 times. In a later analysis, co-occurring TCRs were grouped using DBSCAN, and TCRdist sequence similarity was added for clustering within HLA-allele-positive subsets. Co-occurrence clustering excluded repertoires with fewer than 30,000 or more than 120,000 public chains, plus five with anomalous nucleotide sharing. Held by TCRdb, this immuneACCESS table contains in-frame sequences only and omits some clones. Under half of the omission traces to an unresolved V gene where checked; the cause of the rest is unknown. The V and J calls and the clone size are those of that table, but D and trimming were determined from the DNA. The sample yields about 120,000 clones; around 72% were counted once. Clones ranked in the top ten supply around 4% of the sample.

CDR1 LGHNA and CDR2 YSLEER are derived from the germline V gene. V is clipped by 1 base and J by 7 bases, and the sequence between their germline boundaries is 5 bases long. The CDR3 runs 13 amino acids, cysteine and phenylalanine included. Only CDR3 DNA is held: 39 bases, read in frame from base 1. The cohort consisted of more than 650 healthy bone marrow donors. At the time of sampling, every cohort member was nominally healthy, though immune exposures that went unrecorded were likely present. The donor was CMV seronegative and belonged to the group of approximately 320 seronegative cohort members. A peripheral blood sample was provided by each donor, and peripheral blood mononuclear cells were used for TCR beta sequencing. Genomic DNA was extracted from the blood cell samples with the Qiagen DNeasy Blood Extraction Kit. As concerns this clone: No cognate antigen has been identified for it. Base qualities are missing; no much larger clone stands one base away.

Sequencing used PBMCs. This receptor chain uses TRBV4-3 and TRBJ1-6; no D gene is confidently identified. The TCR comes from a man under 40 in good health and CMV-seronegative. The CDR3 amino acid sequence is: CASSQGENSPLHF. The nucleotides are TGCGCCAGCAGCCAAGGGGAGAATTCACCCCTCCACTTT.